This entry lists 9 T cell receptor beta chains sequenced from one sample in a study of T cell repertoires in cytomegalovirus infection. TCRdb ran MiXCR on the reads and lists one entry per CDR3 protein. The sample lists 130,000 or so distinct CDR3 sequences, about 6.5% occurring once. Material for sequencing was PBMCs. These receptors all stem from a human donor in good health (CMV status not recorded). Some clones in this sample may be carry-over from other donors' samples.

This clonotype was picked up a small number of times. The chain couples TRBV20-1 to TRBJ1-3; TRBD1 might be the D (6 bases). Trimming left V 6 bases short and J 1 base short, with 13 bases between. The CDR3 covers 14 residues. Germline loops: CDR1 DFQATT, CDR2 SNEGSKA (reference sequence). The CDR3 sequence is CSAQRTESGNTIYF. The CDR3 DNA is TGCAGTGCACAGAGGACAGAATCTGGAAACACCATATATTTT.

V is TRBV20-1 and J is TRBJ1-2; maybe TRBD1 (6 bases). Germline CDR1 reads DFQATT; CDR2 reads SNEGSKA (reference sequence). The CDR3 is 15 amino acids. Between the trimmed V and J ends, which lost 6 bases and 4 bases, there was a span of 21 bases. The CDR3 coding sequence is TGCAGTGCCCCCAGGGCAGGGGTCTTCAGCTATGGCTACACCTTC. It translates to CSAPRAGVFSYGYTF.

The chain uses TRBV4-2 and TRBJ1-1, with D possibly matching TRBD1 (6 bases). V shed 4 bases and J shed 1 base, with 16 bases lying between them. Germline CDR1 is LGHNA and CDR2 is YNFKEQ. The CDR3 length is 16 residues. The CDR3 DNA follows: TGTGCCAGCAGCCCCGACCAGAGGGGACAGAACACTGAAGCTTTCTTT. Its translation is CASSPDQRGQNTEAFF.

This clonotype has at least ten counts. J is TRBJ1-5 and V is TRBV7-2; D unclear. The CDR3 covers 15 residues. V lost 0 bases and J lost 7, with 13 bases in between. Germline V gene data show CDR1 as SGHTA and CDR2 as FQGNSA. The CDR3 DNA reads TGTGCCAGCAGCTTAGCGGCGGGAGGAGGGCAGCCCCAGCATTTT. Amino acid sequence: CASSLAAGGGQPQHF.

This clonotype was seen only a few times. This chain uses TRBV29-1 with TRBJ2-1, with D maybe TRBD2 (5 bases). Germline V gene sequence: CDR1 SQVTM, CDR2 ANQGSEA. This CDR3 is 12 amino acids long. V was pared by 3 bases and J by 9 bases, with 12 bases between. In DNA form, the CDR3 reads TGCAGCGTTGACGAGACTAAAGGTGAGCAGTTCTTC. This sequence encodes CSVDETKGEQFF.

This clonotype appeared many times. For the CDR3, the DNA is TGTGCCAGCAGCCAACAGGGGTACTATGGCTACACCTTC. Translated, it gives CASSQQGYYGYTF. The chain recombines TRBV14 with TRBJ1-2; possibly TRBD1 for D (6 bases). From germline, CDR1 is SGHDN and CDR2 FVKESK. The V gene lost 2 bases and the J gene lost 3 bases, with 7 bases spanning the gap. This CDR3 has 13 amino acids.

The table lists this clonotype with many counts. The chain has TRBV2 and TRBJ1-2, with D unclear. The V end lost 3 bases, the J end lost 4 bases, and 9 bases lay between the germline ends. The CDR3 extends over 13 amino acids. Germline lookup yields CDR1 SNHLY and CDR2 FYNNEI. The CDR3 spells CASSEYGSYGYTF. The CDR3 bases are TGTGCCAGCAGTGAGTATGGAAGCTATGGCTACACCTTC.

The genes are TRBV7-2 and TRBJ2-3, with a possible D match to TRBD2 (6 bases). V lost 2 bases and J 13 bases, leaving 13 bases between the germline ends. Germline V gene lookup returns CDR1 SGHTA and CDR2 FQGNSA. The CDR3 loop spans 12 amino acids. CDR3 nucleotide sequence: TGTGCCAGCAGCTTACGGCGGGGAGATAAGTATTTT. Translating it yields CASSLRRGDKYF.

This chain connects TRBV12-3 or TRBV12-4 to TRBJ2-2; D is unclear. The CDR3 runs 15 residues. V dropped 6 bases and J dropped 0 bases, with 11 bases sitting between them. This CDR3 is CASSLGLANTGELFF. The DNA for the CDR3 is TGTGCCAGCAGCCTGGGATTGGCGAACACCGGGGAGCTGTTTTTT.